A single sample gave rise to the 5 T cell receptor beta chains below, sequenced in a study of cytomegalovirus exposure and HLA in healthy donors (dated by TCRdb to the late 2010s). Receptor libraries were prepared by the immunoSEQ multiplex PCR assay. TCRdb holds this immuneACCESS table with in-frame rearrangements only. Some clones are missing; in checked studies, unresolved V genes explain under half, and the rest has no known cause. This sample lists approximately 220,000 clones; about nine tenths were detected once. The ten largest clones add up to 0.8% to 1.2% of the sample. The specimen was PBMCs. These receptors all come from a woman younger than 30 in good health and CMV-seronegative.

V is TRBV30 and J is TRBJ1-5, with D perhaps matching TRBD1 (6 bases). Deletions cut 4 bases from V and 7 bases from J, with 14 bases between. Germline V lookup: CDR1 GTSNPN, CDR2 SVGIG (reference sequence). The CDR3 totals 13 residues. Here the CDR3 DNA reads TGTGCCTGGAACGGGCAGGGGAAGCAGCCCCAGCATTTT. It specifies CAWNGQGKQPQHF. Complete variable domain (other parts from reference TRBV30 and TRBJ1-5): SQTIHQWPATLVQPVGSPLSLECTVEGTSNPNLYWYRQAAGRGLQLLFYSVGIGQISSEVPQNLSASRPQDRQFILSSKKLLLSDSGFYLCAWNGQGKQPQHFGDGTRLSIL.

The rearrangement links TRBV7-7 to TRBJ2-3; 7 bases are shared with TRBD1. The CDR3 is made up of 14 amino acids. The ends lost 5 bases at V and 0 bases at J; junction bases unmatched: 2. The germline gives CDR1 SSHAT, CDR2 FNYEAQ (reference sequence). The CDR3 DNA reads as TGTGCCAGCAGCCAGACAGGGAGCACAGATACGCAGTATTTT. Its protein product is CASSQTGSTDTQYF.

The rearrangement uses TRBV6-5 and TRBJ1-1; TRBD1 aligns across 7 bases. This CDR3 spans 14 amino acids. The ends lost 0 bases at V and 5 bases at J; junction bases unmatched: 3. Germline V CDR1 and CDR2: MNHEY, SVGAGI. In DNA, the CDR3 is TGTGCCAGCAGTTACTCGAGGGGGCGGACTGAAGCTTTCTTT. Protein sequence: CASSYSRGRTEAFF.

The V call is TRBV27, the J call TRBJ2-7; no clear D. CDR1 MNHEY and CDR2 SMNVEV come from the germline V gene (reference sequence). The CDR3 has 14 amino acids. The ends were cut back, 5 bases at V and 9 bases at J, with 20 bases in the middle. This CDR3 reads CASSPLVSYYGQYF. The CDR3 DNA follows: TGTGCCAGCAGTCCCCTGGTCAGTTATTATGGGCAGTACTTC.

The chain carries TRBV27 and TRBJ2-3; D remains unclear. The CDR3 is made up of 13 amino acids. Germline loops: CDR1 MNHEY, CDR2 SMNVEV (reference sequence). V was shortened by 6 bases and J by 4 bases, with 11 bases between the two germline ends. In DNA, the CDR3 is TGTGCCAGCAGACCTCATAGTGCAGATACGCAGTATTTT. Protein sequence: CASRPHSADTQYF.